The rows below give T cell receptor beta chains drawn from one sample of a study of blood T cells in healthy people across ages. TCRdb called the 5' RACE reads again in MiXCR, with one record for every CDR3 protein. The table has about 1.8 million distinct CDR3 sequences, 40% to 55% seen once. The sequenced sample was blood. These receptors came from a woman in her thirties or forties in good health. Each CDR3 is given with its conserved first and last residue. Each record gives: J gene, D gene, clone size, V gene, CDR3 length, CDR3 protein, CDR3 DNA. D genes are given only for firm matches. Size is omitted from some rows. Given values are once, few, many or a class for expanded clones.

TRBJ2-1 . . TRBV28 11 CASGFRNEQFF TGTGCCAGCGGATTTCGTAATGAGCAGTTCTTC
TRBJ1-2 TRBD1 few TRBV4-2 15 CASSHLRDREDGYTF TGTGCCAGCAGCCACCTCCGGGACAGGGAAGACGGCTACACCTTC
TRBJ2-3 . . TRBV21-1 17 CASSREISGGATDTQYF TGTGCCAGCAGCAGGGAGATTAGCGGGGGGGCCACAGATACGCAGTATTTT
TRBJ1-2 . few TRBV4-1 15 CASSQESAPNYGYTF TGCGCCAGCAGCCAAGAGTCAGCCCCTAACTATGGCTACACCTTC
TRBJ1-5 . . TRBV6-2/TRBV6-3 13 CASGRHSNQPQHF TGTGCCAGCGGACGCCATAGCAATCAGCCCCAGCATTTT
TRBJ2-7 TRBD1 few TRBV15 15 CATSRDRQGAYEQYF TGTGCCACCAGCAGAGATCGACAGGGGGCCTACGAGCAGTACTTC
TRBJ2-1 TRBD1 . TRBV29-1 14 CSVLGQGAQNEQFF TGCAGCGTCCTAGGACAGGGGGCTCAGAATGAGCAGTTCTTC
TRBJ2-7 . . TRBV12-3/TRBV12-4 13 CASSVAGHYEQYF TGTGCCAGCAGTGTCGCCGGACACTACGAGCAGTACTTC
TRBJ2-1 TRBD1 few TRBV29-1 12 CSVWTGSNEQFF TGCAGCGTTTGGACAGGGAGCAATGAGCAGTTCTTC
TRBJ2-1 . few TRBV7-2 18 CASSFASVIRGAPMEQFF TGTGCCAGCAGCTTTGCTTCTGTGATCAGGGGGGCCCCGATGGAGCAGTTCTTC
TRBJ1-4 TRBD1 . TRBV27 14 CASSIQGANEKLFF TGTGCCAGCAGTATCCAGGGGGCGAATGAAAAACTGTTTTTT
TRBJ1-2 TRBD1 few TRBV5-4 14 CASSLDRGQKGYTF TGTGCCAGCAGCTTGGACAGGGGGCAAAAAGGCTACACCTTC
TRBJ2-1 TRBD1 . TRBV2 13 CASLGTGLNEQFF TGTGCCAGCCTCGGGACAGGACTCAATGAGCAGTTCTTC
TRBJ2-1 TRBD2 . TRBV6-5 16 CASSYSSGSSYNEQFF TGTGCCAGCAGTTACTCTAGCGGGAGCTCCTACAATGAGCAGTTCTTC
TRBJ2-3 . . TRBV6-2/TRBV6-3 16 CASRSILDRVTDTQYF TGTGCCAGCAGAAGCATACTTGACCGTGTGACAGATACGCAGTATTTT
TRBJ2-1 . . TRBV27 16 CASSFGPGQDDNEQFF TGTGCCAGCAGTTTTGGACCGGGACAAGATGACAATGAACAGTTCTTC
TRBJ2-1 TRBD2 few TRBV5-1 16 CASSLAVGGAFNEQFF TGCGCCAGCAGCTTGGCCGTCGGGGGGGCATTCAATGAGCAGTTCTTC
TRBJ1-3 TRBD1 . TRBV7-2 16 CASSVLGQGAGNTIYF TGTGCCAGCAGCGTCCTGGGACAGGGGGCTGGAAACACCATATATTTT
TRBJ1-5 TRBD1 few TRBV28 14 CASRSDRGPQPQHF TGTGCCAGCAGATCTGACAGGGGACCTCAGCCCCAGCATTTT
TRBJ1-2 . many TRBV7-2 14 CASSPRTVNYGYTF TGTGCCAGCAGTCCTCGGACAGTCAACTATGGCTACACCTTC
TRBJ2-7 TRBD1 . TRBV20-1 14 CSAPRDREPYEQYF TGCAGTGCCCCAAGAGACAGGGAGCCCTACGAGCAGTACTTC
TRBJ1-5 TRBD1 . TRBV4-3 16 CASSQDSAGGIQPQHF TGCGCCAGCAGCCAAGATTCGGCAGGGGGCATTCAGCCCCAGCATTTT
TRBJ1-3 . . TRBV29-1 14 CSVEFGSSGNTIYF TGCAGCGTGGAGTTTGGGAGCTCTGGAAACACCATATATTTT
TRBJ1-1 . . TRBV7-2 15 CASSPRVSGRTEAFF TGTGCCAGCAGCCCCAGGGTCTCCGGTCGCACTGAAGCTTTCTTT
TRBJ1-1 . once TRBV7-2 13 CASSFEIGTEAFF TGTGCCAGCAGCTTTGAAATAGGAACTGAAGCTTTCTTT
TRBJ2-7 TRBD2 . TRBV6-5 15 CASSYGGGGAYEQYF TGTGCCAGCAGTTACGGGGGCGGGGGGGCGTACGAGCAGTACTTC
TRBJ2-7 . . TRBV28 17 CASSSVPTGNEWGEQYF TGTGCCAGCAGTTCAGTTCCCACAGGGAATGAATGGGGGGAGCAGTACTTC
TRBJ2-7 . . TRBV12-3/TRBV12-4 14 CASSVGGVVFEQYF TGTGCCAGCAGTGTTGGGGGAGTAGTTTTCGAGCAGTACTTC
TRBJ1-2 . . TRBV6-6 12 CASSYPRYGYTF TGTGCCAGCAGTTACCCTCGCTATGGCTACACCTTC
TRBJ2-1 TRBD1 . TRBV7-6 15 CASSILGTGDNEQFF TGTGCCAGCAGCATATTAGGGACAGGGGATAATGAGCAGTTCTTC
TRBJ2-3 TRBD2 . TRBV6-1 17 CASSEFGLAGTTDTQYF TGTGCCAGCAGTGAATTTGGGCTAGCGGGGACCACAGATACGCAGTATTTT
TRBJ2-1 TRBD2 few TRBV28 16 CASSAGLAGRYNEQFF TGTGCCAGCAGTGCGGGACTAGCGGGGAGGTACAATGAGCAGTTCTTC
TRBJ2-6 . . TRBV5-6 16 CASSSQPRTGANVLTF TGTGCCAGCAGCTCACAACCCCGAACTGGGGCCAACGTCCTGACTTTC
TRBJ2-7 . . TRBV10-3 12 CAISGNKDEQYF TGTGCCATCAGTGGAAACAAGGACGAGCAGTACTTC
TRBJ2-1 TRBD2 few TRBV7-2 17 CASSFRGAGGLSNEQFF TGTGCCAGCAGCTTTCGGGGAGCGGGGGGGCTCTCAAATGAGCAGTTCTTC
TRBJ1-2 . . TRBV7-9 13 CASSPLTGSGYTF TGTGCCAGCAGCCCTCTCACAGGGAGTGGCTACACCTTC
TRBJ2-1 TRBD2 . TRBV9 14 CASSEGLASNEQFF TGTGCCAGCAGCGAGGGACTAGCCTCGAATGAGCAGTTCTTC
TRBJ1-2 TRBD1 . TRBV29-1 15 CSGLSGTGAPYGYTF TGCAGCGGATTATCCGGGACAGGGGCTCCCTATGGCTACACCTTC
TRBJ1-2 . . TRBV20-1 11 CSLGWADGYTF TGCAGCCTCGGGTGGGCTGATGGCTACACCTTC
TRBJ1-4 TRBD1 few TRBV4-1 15 CASSQAQGAGEKLFF TGCGCCAGCAGCCAAGCGCAGGGGGCAGGGGAAAAACTGTTTTTT
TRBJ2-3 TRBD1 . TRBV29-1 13 CSVGGQGGDTQYF TGCAGCGTTGGGGGACAGGGAGGAGATACGCAGTATTTT
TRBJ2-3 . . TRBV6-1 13 CASLKVGSDTQYF TGTGCCAGCCTCAAAGTGGGGTCGGATACGCAGTATTTT
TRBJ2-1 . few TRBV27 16 CASTLLATSSYNEQFF TGTGCCAGCACTTTACTAGCCACTAGCTCCTACAATGAGCAGTTCTTC
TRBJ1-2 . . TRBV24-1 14 CATSDLSGDYGYTF TGTGCCACCAGTGATTTGAGCGGGGACTATGGCTACACCTTC
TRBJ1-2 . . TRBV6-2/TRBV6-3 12 CASSYGIYGYTF TGTGCCAGCAGTTACGGAATCTATGGCTACACCTTC
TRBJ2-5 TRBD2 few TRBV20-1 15 CSAGGTSGGQETQYF TGCAGTGCTGGTGGGACTAGCGGGGGGCAAGAGACCCAGTACTTC
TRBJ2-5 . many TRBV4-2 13 CASSQDAQETQYF TGTGCCAGCAGCCAAGATGCACAAGAGACCCAGTACTTC
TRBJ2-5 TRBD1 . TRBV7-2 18 CASSSPGQGISPQETQYF TGTGCCAGCAGCTCTCCGGGACAGGGTATTTCACCACAAGAGACCCAGTACTTC
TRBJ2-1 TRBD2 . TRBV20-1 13 CSALPGGTYEQFF TGCAGTGCCCTACCCGGGGGGACCTATGAGCAGTTCTTC
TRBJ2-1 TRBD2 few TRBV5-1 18 CASSLVLAGGAGYNEQFF TGCGCCAGCAGCTTGGTTTTAGCGGGGGGAGCTGGCTACAATGAGCAGTTCTTC